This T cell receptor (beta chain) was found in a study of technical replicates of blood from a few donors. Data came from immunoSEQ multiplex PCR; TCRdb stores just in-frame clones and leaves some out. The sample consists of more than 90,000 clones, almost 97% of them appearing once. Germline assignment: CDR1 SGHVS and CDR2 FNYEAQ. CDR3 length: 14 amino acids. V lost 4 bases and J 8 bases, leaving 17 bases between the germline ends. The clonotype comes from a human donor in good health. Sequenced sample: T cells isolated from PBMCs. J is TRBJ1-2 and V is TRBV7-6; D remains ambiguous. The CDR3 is CASSSGNHAAGYTF. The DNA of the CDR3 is TGTGCCAGCAGCTCGGGGAACCACGCGGCAGGCTACACCTTC.